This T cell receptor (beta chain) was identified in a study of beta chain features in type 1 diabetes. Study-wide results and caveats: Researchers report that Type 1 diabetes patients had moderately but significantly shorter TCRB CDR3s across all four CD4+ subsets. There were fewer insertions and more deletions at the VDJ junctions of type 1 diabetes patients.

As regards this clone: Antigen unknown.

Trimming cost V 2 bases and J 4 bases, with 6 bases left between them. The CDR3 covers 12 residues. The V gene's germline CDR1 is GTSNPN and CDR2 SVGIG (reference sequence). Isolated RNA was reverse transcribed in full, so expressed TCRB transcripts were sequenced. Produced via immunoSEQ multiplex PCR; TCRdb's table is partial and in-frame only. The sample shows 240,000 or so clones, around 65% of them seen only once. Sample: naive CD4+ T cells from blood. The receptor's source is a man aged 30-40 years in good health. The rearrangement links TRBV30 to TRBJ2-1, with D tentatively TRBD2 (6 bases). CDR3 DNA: TGTGCCTGGAGTCGGGAGTACAATGAGCAGTTCTTC. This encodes CAWSREYNEQFF.